This T cell receptor beta chain comes out of a study of T cell responses to AZD1222 COVID-19 vaccine. At the level of the study: Pooled samples include second doses given at about 4 or 12 weeks.

Using immunoSEQ multiplex PCR, the repertoire was profiled, and TCRdb retains in-frame clones only, with some absent. The table has 100,000 to 150,000 clones, 89% seen once; the top ten hold roughly 6%. Points on this clone: The antigen is unknown.

Trimming took 4 bases from V and 5 from J; bases not matched to a gene: 5. CDR3 length: 15 amino acids. Germline lookup yields CDR1 SGHRS and CDR2 YFSETQ. General study results and limits: Recipients of two AZD1222 doses showed rising Spike-specific TCR breadth and depth.

The specimen comprised peripheral blood, sampled on day 0 of AZD1222 vaccination. The chain employs TRBV5-1 and TRBJ2-3; TRBD2 aligns across 12 bases. This clonotype was obtained from an adult in good health. The CDR3 region is CASSRTSGVGDTQYF. The CDR3 DNA follows: TGCGCCAGCAGCCGGACTAGCGGGGTCGGAGATACGCAGTATTTT.